Listed below are T cell receptor beta chains from one sample, sequenced in a study of T cell responses to AZD1222 COVID-19 vaccine. TCRdb keeps only in-frame clones here, not all; method: immunoSEQ multiplex PCR. The sample has roughly 140,000 clones; over 80% are singletons. The sample consisted of peripheral blood, taken 28 days after the second AZD1222 dose. Receptors originate from an adult who received the AZD1222 COVID-19 vaccine. Both conserved end residues are part of each CDR3. The order of the fields is clone size, V gene, J gene, D gene, CDR3 DNA, CDR3 protein. D genes are given only for firm matches. Not all rows give a size; the values are once, few, many and, for expanded clones, a class.

size: many
V: TRBV1
J: TRBJ2-7
D: NA
DNA: TGCACCAGCAGCCCCGGGACTAGCGGGACCTACGAGCAGTACTTC
CDR3: CTSSPGTSGTYEQYF

size: NA
V: TRBV24-1
J: TRBJ2-2
D: NA
DNA: TGTGCCACCAGTGATTTGGTCTCCGGGACATACACCGGGGAGCTGTTTTTT
CDR3: CATSDLVSGTYTGELFF

size: once
V: TRBV27
J: TRBJ1-6
D: NA
DNA: TGTGCCAGCAGTTTATATTCCGTTGGCGGATCACCCCTCCACTTT
CDR3: CASSLYSVGGSPLHF

size: NA
V: TRBV9
J: TRBJ2-7
D: TRBD1
DNA: TGTGCCAGCAGCGTAGGCCCCCCCGGGACAGGGGATTACGAGCAGTACTTC
CDR3: CASSVGPPGTGDYEQYF

size: NA
V: TRBV6-5
J: TRBJ1-4
D: NA
DNA: TGTGCCAGCAGTTACCGGCCCCCACCGAGTGAAAAACTGTTTTTT
CDR3: CASSYRPPPSEKLFF

size: NA
V: TRBV14
J: TRBJ2-7
D: TRBD2
DNA: TGTGCCAGCAGCCACCCTTGGGGACTAGCGGGAGACTCCTACGAGCAGTACTTC
CDR3: CASSHPWGLAGDSYEQYF

size: NA
V: TRBV5-5
J: TRBJ2-1
D: TRBD2
DNA: TGTGCCAGCAGCTGGGGACTAGCGGTCTTTTCTGAGCAGTTCTTC
CDR3: CASSWGLAVFSEQFF

size: NA
V: TRBV18
J: TRBJ2-3
D: TRBD2
DNA: TGTGCCAGCTCACCTAAAGCGGGAGGGGGCTCAGATACGCAGTATTTT
CDR3: CASSPKAGGGSDTQYF

size: NA
V: TRBV23-1
J: TRBJ2-3
D: NA
DNA: TGCGCCAGCAGTGGGCACCCTGGACAGCCCGTCGTCAGCACAGATACGCAGTATTTT
CDR3: CASSGHPGQPVVSTDTQYF

size: NA
V: TRBV29-1
J: TRBJ2-5
D: TRBD2
DNA: TGCAGCGTCCCCACCCCAGAACGAGCGGGAGGGCCTGAGACCCAGTACTTC
CDR3: CSVPTPERAGGPETQYF

size: NA
V: TRBV5-1
J: TRBJ2-5
D: NA
DNA: TGCGCCAGCAGCCCCCTGGGGGGGGCCCAAGAGACCCAGTACTTC
CDR3: CASSPLGGAQETQYF

size: NA
V: TRBV7-9
J: TRBJ2-7
D: TRBD2
DNA: TGTGCCAGCAGCTATAACGCCTTGGTAGCGGGAGGCGAGCAGTACTTC
CDR3: CASSYNALVAGGEQYF

size: NA
V: TRBV12-5
J: TRBJ2-1
D: NA
DNA: TGTGCTAGTGGTTGGGGCGAGTATGAGCAGTTCTTC
CDR3: CASGWGEYEQFF

size: few
V: TRBV7-9
J: TRBJ2-7
D: NA
DNA: TGTGCCAGCAGCTTAGGTGGGGAATACGAGCAGTACTTC
CDR3: CASSLGGEYEQYF

size: NA
V: TRBV18
J: TRBJ1-1
D: NA
DNA: TGTGCCAGCTCGTCAGGGGCGGGGGGCACTGAAGCTTTCTTT
CDR3: CASSSGAGGTEAFF

size: NA
V: TRBV10-3
J: TRBJ1-2
D: NA
DNA: TGTGCCATCAGTGAGGAACAGTATGGCTACACCTTC
CDR3: CAISEEQYGYTF

size: NA
V: TRBV7-3
J: TRBJ2-1
D: NA
DNA: TGTGCCAGCAGCTTAATGCTATCCAATGAGCAGTTCTTC
CDR3: CASSLMLSNEQFF

size: NA
V: TRBV10-3
J: TRBJ2-3
D: TRBD2
DNA: TGTGCCATCAGTGAGAGGGCGGGAGGAACAGATACGCAGTATTTT
CDR3: CAISERAGGTDTQYF

size: NA
V: TRBV7-8
J: TRBJ1-2
D: NA
DNA: TGTGCCAGCAGCTTAGCCCAGGGAGACTATGGCTACACCTTC
CDR3: CASSLAQGDYGYTF

size: NA
V: TRBV7-2
J: TRBJ1-1
D: NA
DNA: TGTGCCAGCAGCTCCTACAGTAAAGGCACTGAAGCTTTCTTT
CDR3: CASSSYSKGTEAFF

size: NA
V: TRBV7-9
J: TRBJ1-4
D: TRBD1
DNA: TGTGCCAGCAGCGAGGGACAGGGAGGAGAAAAACTGTTTTTT
CDR3: CASSEGQGGEKLFF

size: NA
V: TRBV9
J: TRBJ2-1
D: NA
DNA: TGTGCCAGCAGCGTAGGGGGGATCCGATCCTACAATGAGCAGTTCTTC
CDR3: CASSVGGIRSYNEQFF

size: NA
V: TRBV5-1
J: TRBJ2-4
D: NA
DNA: TGCGCCAGCAGCCCCGGGGAATTAGCCAAAAACATTCAGTACTTC
CDR3: CASSPGELAKNIQYF

size: NA
V: TRBV15
J: TRBJ2-3
D: NA
DNA: TGTGCCACCAGCAGAGATAAGGGGGGGGGCACAGATACGCAGTATTTT
CDR3: CATSRDKGGGTDTQYF

size: once
V: TRBV30
J: TRBJ1-2
D: NA
DNA: TGTGCCTGGAGTGTCGTAGGGGTCTACACCTTC
CDR3: CAWSVVGVYTF

size: NA
V: TRBV30
J: TRBJ2-7
D: TRBD2
DNA: TGTGCCTGGAGTGTAGCGGGACCCTACGAGCAGTACTTC
CDR3: CAWSVAGPYEQYF

size: NA
V: TRBV20-1
J: TRBJ2-7
D: TRBD2
DNA: TGCAGTGCTAGTAGCGGGGCCTACGAGCAGTACTTC
CDR3: CSASSGAYEQYF

size: NA
V: TRBV7-3
J: TRBJ2-7
D: TRBD1
DNA: TGTGCCAGCAGCTATACAGGGGGCGACGAGCAGTACTTC
CDR3: CASSYTGGDEQYF

size: once
V: TRBV6-2/TRBV6-3
J: TRBJ1-2
D: NA
DNA: TGTGCCAGCAGTTACTCTGATCTTAACTATGGCTACACCTTC
CDR3: CASSYSDLNYGYTF

size: NA
V: TRBV6-1
J: TRBJ1-3
D: NA
DNA: TGTGCCAGCAGTGAATTTATTCGCGGACAGAGCTCTGGAAACACCATATATTTT
CDR3: CASSEFIRGQSSGNTIYF

size: NA
V: TRBV28
J: TRBJ1-1
D: TRBD1
DNA: TGTGCCAGCAGTTTAGGGTCGACAGGGGGAGACACTGAAGCTTTCTTT
CDR3: CASSLGSTGGDTEAFF

size: NA
V: TRBV7-9
J: TRBJ1-5
D: NA
DNA: TGTGCCAGCAGCTTGGGGGGTTATGGCAATCAGCCCCAGCATTTT
CDR3: CASSLGGYGNQPQHF

size: NA
V: TRBV21-1
J: TRBJ2-3
D: NA
DNA: TGTGCCAGCAGCAAAGCGCTCGAGACTAGCGGGAGCACAGATACGCAGTATTTT
CDR3: CASSKALETSGSTDTQYF

size: NA
V: TRBV19
J: TRBJ2-3
D: TRBD2
DNA: TGTGCCAGTAGTTTCCTAGCGGGAGGATCAGATACGCAGTATTTT
CDR3: CASSFLAGGSDTQYF

size: few
V: TRBV24-1
J: TRBJ2-5
D: NA
DNA: TGTGCCACCGAGCCAGGCACGGAAGAGACCCAGTACTTC
CDR3: CATEPGTEETQYF

size: NA
V: TRBV7-2
J: TRBJ1-4
D: NA
DNA: TGTGCCAGCAGTCGAGGGAGGGGCCCAGATGAAAAACTGTTTTTT
CDR3: CASSRGRGPDEKLFF

size: NA
V: TRBV19
J: TRBJ2-3
D: TRBD2
DNA: TGTGCCAGTAGATCGGGACTAGCGGTCACAGATACGCAGTATTTT
CDR3: CASRSGLAVTDTQYF

size: NA
V: TRBV28
J: TRBJ1-1
D: TRBD1
DNA: TGTGCCAGCAGTTTGCCTACCGGGACAGGGACTGAAGCTTTCTTT
CDR3: CASSLPTGTGTEAFF

size: NA
V: TRBV18
J: TRBJ2-2
D: NA
DNA: TGTGCCAGCGACCGAGCGAACACCGGGGAGCTGTTTTTT
CDR3: CASDRANTGELFF

size: NA
V: TRBV19
J: TRBJ2-7
D: NA
DNA: TGTGCCAGCAGAGGTATTGGCAGGGATAACTACGAGCAGTACTTC
CDR3: CASRGIGRDNYEQYF

size: NA
V: TRBV6-5
J: TRBJ2-2
D: NA
DNA: TGTGCCAGCGCCGGCGCCGGGGAGCTGTTTTTT
CDR3: CASAGAGELFF

size: NA
V: TRBV15
J: TRBJ1-1
D: NA
DNA: TGTGCCACCAGCAGAGATGAGGACACACCTGAAGCTTTCTTT
CDR3: CATSRDEDTPEAFF

size: NA
V: TRBV4-3
J: TRBJ2-7
D: NA
DNA: TGCGCCAGCAGCCAAGATTGGCGGCAGGGTGCCTACGAGCAGTACTTC
CDR3: CASSQDWRQGAYEQYF

size: NA
V: TRBV28
J: TRBJ1-2
D: NA
DNA: TGTGCCAGCTTGCAATCCGGCACTAACTATGGCTACACCTTC
CDR3: CASLQSGTNYGYTF